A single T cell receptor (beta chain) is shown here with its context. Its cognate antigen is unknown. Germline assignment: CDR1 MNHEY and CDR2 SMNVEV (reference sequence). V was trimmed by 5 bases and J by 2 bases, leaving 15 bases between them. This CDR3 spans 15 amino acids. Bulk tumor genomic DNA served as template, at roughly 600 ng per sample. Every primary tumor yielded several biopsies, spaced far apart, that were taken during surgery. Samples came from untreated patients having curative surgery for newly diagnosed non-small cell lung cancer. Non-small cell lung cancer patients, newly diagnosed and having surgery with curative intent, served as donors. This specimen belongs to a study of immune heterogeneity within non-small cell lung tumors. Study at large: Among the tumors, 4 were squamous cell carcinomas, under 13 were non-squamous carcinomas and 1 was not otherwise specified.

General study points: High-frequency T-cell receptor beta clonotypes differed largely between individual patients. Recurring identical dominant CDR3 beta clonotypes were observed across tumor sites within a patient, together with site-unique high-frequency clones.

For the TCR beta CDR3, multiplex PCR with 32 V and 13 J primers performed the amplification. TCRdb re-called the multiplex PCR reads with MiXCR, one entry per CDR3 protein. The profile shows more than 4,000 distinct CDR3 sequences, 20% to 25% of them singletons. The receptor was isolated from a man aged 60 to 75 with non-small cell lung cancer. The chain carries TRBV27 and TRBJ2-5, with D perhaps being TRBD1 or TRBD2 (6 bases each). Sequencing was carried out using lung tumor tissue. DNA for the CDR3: TGTGCCAGCAGTCCCCTGGTAGGGGGGCAAGAGACCCAGTACTTC. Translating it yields CASSPLVGGQETQYF.